Presented here are 10 T cell receptor beta chains from one specimen sequenced in a study of blood T cell repertoires in COVID-19 (dated by TCRdb to about 2020). Library preparation was by the immunoSEQ multiplex PCR assay. Drawn from immuneACCESS, this table holds only the in-frame rearrangements with V and J called that TCRdb kept. Clones are partly lost; checked studies trace under half to an unresolved V gene and leave the rest unexplained. The sample table records 220,000 or so clones; roughly 86% of these occur just once. The ten largest clones capture roughly 10% of the sample. Specimen: peripheral blood. The receptor source for this set is a woman aged 45-65 years with COVID-19, enrolled during active disease.

This chain joins TRBV7-9 and TRBJ2-1, with 9 bases fitting TRBD1. J was trimmed by 6 bases and V by 5 bases; bases with no gene match: 8. The CDR3 consists of 15 residues. Germline CDR1 SEHNR, CDR2 FQNEAQ (reference sequence). The CDR3 protein is CASSITGGASNEQFF. The DNA for the CDR3 is TGTGCCAGCAGCATAACAGGGGGCGCTAGCAATGAGCAGTTCTTC.

CDR3 residues: CSAFGREGYTF. CDR3 DNA: TGCAGTGCCTTCGGCCGGGAGGGCTACACCTTC. The chain employs TRBV20-1 and TRBJ1-2; unclear D gene. Germline loops: CDR1 DFQATT, CDR2 SNEGSKA (reference sequence). V dropped 6 bases and J dropped 8 bases, with 13 bases sitting between them. This CDR3 is 11 amino acids long.

This clone was picked up one time. J is TRBJ2-7 and V is TRBV12-5; D perhaps matches TRBD1 (5 bases). CDR3 length equals 17 residues. The V gene's germline CDR1 is LGHNT and CDR2 FRNRAP. Trimming removed 5 bases at V and 0 bases at J, with 20 bases between. CDR3 coding DNA: TGTGCTAGTGGTCGAAGGGGCAGATGGTTTAGCTCCTACGAGCAGTACTTC. Its translation is CASGRRGRWFSSYEQYF.

The chain couples TRBV27 to TRBJ2-3; 16 bases match TRBD2. V lost 2 bases and J lost 9; bases outside the gene matches: 23. Per germline, CDR1 MNHEY and CDR2 SMNVEV (reference sequence). This CDR3 comprises 22 residues. The CDR3 DNA follows: TGTGCCAGCAGTTTACCGCAGCCGGGACTAGCGGGGGGGCTCCCCGCCCGGAGAACGCAGTATTTT. Protein product: CASSLPQPGLAGGLPARRTQYF.

The chain is built from TRBV5-8 and TRBJ2-1; no reliable D call. Deletions cut 0 bases from V and 2 bases from J, with 6 bases between. This CDR3 region has 14 residues. Germline assignment: CDR1 SGHTS and CDR2 YDEGEE. The CDR3 bases are TGTGCCAGCAGCTTGGGGCATCCCTACAATGAGCAGTTCTTC. Residues: CASSLGHPYNEQFF.

The chain uses TRBV5-4 and TRBJ2-2; maybe TRBD1 (6 bases). Trimming took 6 bases from V and 7 from J, leaving 25 bases between them. CDR1 and CDR2 (germline): SGHNT, YYREEE (reference sequence). The CDR3 is made up of 17 amino acids. CDR3 sequence (DNA): TGTGCCAGCAACTCCGCTAGGGGAAGGGGGAATGGCGGGGAGCTGTTTTTT. Its translation: CASNSARGRGNGGELFF.

The chain joins TRBV15 to TRBJ2-7; TRBD1 matches 10 bases. Unmatched junction bases numbered 1, after V lost 0 bases and J lost 5 bases. The germline CDR1 and CDR2 sequences are LNHNV and YYDKDF (reference sequence). This CDR3 comprises 14 residues. For the CDR3, the DNA is TGTGCCACCAGCAGAGAGGGACAGGGGAACGAGCAGTACTTC. This translates into CATSREGQGNEQYF.

The V and J genes are TRBV13 and TRBJ2-6, with 8 bases fitting TRBD1. This CDR3 contains 17 residues. V was clipped by 4 bases and J by 0 bases; unmatched bases: 5. Germline V gene sequence: CDR1 PRHDT, CDR2 FYEKMQ (reference sequence). The CDR3 is CASSSGQGFSGANVLTF. CDR3 nucleotides: TGTGCCAGCAGCTCAGGACAGGGATTCTCTGGGGCCAACGTCCTGACTTTC. The entire variable domain, with the rest obtained from reference TRBV13 and TRBJ2-6, is as follows: AAGVIQSPRHLIKEKRETATLKCYPIPRHDTVYWYQQGPGQDPQFLISFYEKMQSDKGSIPDRFSAQQFSDYHSELNMSSLELGDSALYFCASSSGQGFSGANVLTFGAGSRLTVL.

The chain recombines TRBV5-4 with TRBJ1-3, with D unclear. The CDR3 loop spans 14 amino acids. Trimming removed 4 bases from V and 0 bases from J, with 8 bases in between. Germline loops: CDR1 SGHNT, CDR2 YYREEE (reference sequence). DNA for the CDR3: TGTGCCAGCAGCACCAGACTCTCTGGAAACACCATATATTTT. It yields the protein CASSTRLSGNTIYF.

This chain uses TRBV3-1 (or the pseudogene TRBV3-2) with TRBJ1-2, with 10 bases identical to TRBD1. The germline CDR1 and CDR2 sequences are LGHDT and YNNKEL (reference sequence). The CDR3 is 15 amino acids. After removal of 4 bases from V and 4 bases from J, the junction contained 6 bases not matched to a gene. DNA of the CDR3: TGTGCCAGCAGCCCCTCGGACAGGGGGGCCTATGGCTACACCTTC. Amino acid sequence: CASSPSDRGAYGYTF.